The source of this T cell receptor (beta chain) is a study of T-cell memory formation after mild COVID-19. General study results and limits: Later expanders leaned CD4+, whereas day 15 to 85 contracting clones were balanced CD4/CD8. Researchers found some responding clones in pre-infection memory, a sign that cross-reactive memory joined. Nothing confirmed that second-wave clones peaking on day 37 were specific for SARS-CoV-2.

Comment on this clonotype: The antigen is not known.

Germline CDR1 reads SEHNR; CDR2 reads FQNEAQ (reference sequence). The CDR3 runs to 15 residues. V was pared by 5 bases and J by 0 bases, with 11 bases between. 5'RACE primed from the constant segment yielded TCR alpha and TCR beta cDNA libraries bearing sample barcodes and UMIs. From the 5' RACE reads, TCRdb called clonotypes with MiXCR, one entry per CDR3 protein. The sample contains 210,000 or so distinct CDR3 sequences, around 25% of which appear only once. The receptor comes from an adult woman who had mild COVID-19 (a few samples of this study predate the infection). Cell type and time point are not known. Sequences were obtained from PBMCs or a T cell subset sorted from them (not recorded which). J is TRBJ1-3 and V is TRBV7-9; TRBD1 is a possible D gene (5 bases). CDR3 coding DNA: TGTGCCAGCAGCGGGAGTGGGGCCTCTGGAAACACCATATATTTT. Protein sequence: CASSGSGASGNTIYF.